Reported below is one TCR beta chain. What this receptor recognizes is not known. No much larger clone is present one base from it, and per-base qualities are unavailable. Healthy HIV-negative adults with no recently reported acute infections or vaccinations were included as donors. Only Caucasian adults living in Nashville, Tennessee, USA were represented among the donors. CD4+ T cells were enriched through magnetic negative selection, after which naive cells were positively selected on CD45RA and the remaining negative fraction served as the memory subset. After blood collection by leukapheresis, PBMCs were isolated using Ficoll-Histopaque density gradient centrifugation and then cryopreserved in the vapor phase of liquid nitrogen. Purity and quantity of every magnetically sorted T cell population were checked by analytical flow cytometry. Each sorted fraction had its genomic DNA isolated and then quantified by UV absorbance on a Nanodrop 2000c.

This sample is part of a study of shared clonotypes between healthy human individuals (TCRdb year 2020). General notes on the study: The cohort included a few men and a couple of women between 18 and 49 years of age. Different laboratories and diverse techniques were used to prepare libraries and sequence TCR repertoires, to increase sequencing depth and limit assay-specific biases. Between about 0.94 and 8.9 billion PBMCs per donor were obtained by leukapheresis. The study deeply sequenced blood TCR repertoires of about 5 healthy adults to estimate repertoire size and the extent of clonotype sharing between individuals. Per donor, three plates each were used for CD4 naive and CD4 memory, two for CD8 naive, and one for CD8 memory.

V is pruned by 3 bases and J by 11 bases, leaving 19 bases of the junction without a gene match. The CDR3, cysteine through phenylalanine, is 17 amino acids long. Only the CDR3 region is kept as DNA, spanning 51 bases read in frame from base 1. The germline V gene specifies MDHEN as CDR1 and SYDVKM as CDR2. Overall results and qualifications from the work: Because the study included a small number of donors, the genetic and exposure-history diversity represented was limited. Even with the large sequencing depth, rarefaction of the sorted-subset datasets indicated that sequencing was incomplete. Only blood was sampled, and tissue TCR repertoires likely differ from those in blood. Clonotypes shared by all four sorted-subset donors showed higher generation probabilities than non-shared clonotypes. Pairwise subsampling indicated that sequencing depth was expected to affect the degree of clonotype sharing among donors. When a few donors were compared, the shared fraction of clonotypes was around 5.1% for naive CD4, about 4% for naive CD8, more than 2% for memory CD4, and under 0.5% for memory CD8. Naive subsets generally had larger estimated clonotype richness than memory subsets.

Using the deep immunoSEQ assay, TCR CDR3 regions were amplified from genomic DNA by multiplex PCR. Extracted genomic DNA from each cell subset was distributed evenly across all wells of several immunoSEQ 96-well plates, and each plate was treated as a replicate. Each replicate PCR for sorted subsets received 200 ng genomic DNA, equal to about 30,000 T cell genomes. Purified libraries were quantified with a Qubit 3.0 fluorometer, sized on a Bioanalyzer 2100, and re-quantified with the KAPA Library Quantification kit. A separate single-read 150-cycle Illumina NextSeq 550 flow cell was used to sequence each immunoSEQ 96-well plate. As for the authors' bioinformatics: The immunoSEQ output contained only junctional sequences without quality scores, so filtering could not match that applied to full-length reads. Sequences were annotated with PyIR, a Python wrapper for IgBLAST v1.9, using IMGT germline references to assign V/J genes and CDR3. Reads were filtered out if the reads had weak V/J assignments (E-value above 1e-6), no CDR3, stop codons, out-of-frame junctions, or ambiguous translated residues. A V3J clonotype was defined by an identical inferred V gene, J gene, and CDR3 amino acid sequence. To compute the percentage overlap between repertoires, the number of shared unique clonotypes was divided by the size of the smaller repertoire. Richness of each repertoire was evaluated using RTK rarefaction, the Chao1 estimator, and Recon v2.1 estimates of unobserved clonotypes. Generation probabilities were computed with OLGA for all TCRbeta clonotypes obtained by the gDNA method from a few donors. The clones in this table, taken by TCRdb from immuneACCESS, are in-frame only. Not every clone is retained; where verified, under half of the shortfall comes from an unresolved V gene, and the cause of the rest is unknown. V, J and clone size reflect that table, while D and trimming were determined from the DNA. Here the sample has around 550,000 clones; almost 97% occur a single time. The ten largest clones represent approximately 0.06% of the sample.

This chain joins TRBV28 to TRBJ2-7, with 10 bases aligning to TRBD2. The sequence was obtained from a woman under 40 in good health. Sequences were obtained from naive CD4+ T cells sorted from blood. According to the study, the label for this sample's cell subset or site signals: CD45RA+ positively selected. Here is the DNA: TGTGCCAGCAGTTTCGATATTACAGGCGGACTAGCGGCAAAGGAGTACTTC. It specifies CASSFDITGGLAAKEYF.